This TCR beta chain was retrieved from a study of blood T cell repertoires in COVID-19. Study as a whole: In each case, the material was cDNA or gDNA derived from T cells, B-cell-depleted T cells, or PBMCs.

In the authors' methods: Estimation of nucleated cell counts was performed using reference gene primer amplification. The method was immunoSEQ multiplex PCR; TCRdb's version includes in-frame clones alone and lacks a portion of them. The DNA gave D and trimming, while V, J and clone size come from that table. The sample contains under 350,000 clones, 70% to 90% of which appear only once. CDR1 MNHEY and CDR2 SMNVEV come from the germline V gene (reference sequence). V lost 6 bases to trimming and J lost 7 bases; unmatched junction nucleotides: 14. The CDR3 spans 16 residues. Categorization into cohorts depended on clinical history that participants reported. Among Cohort 3 donors, those recovered had two negative PCRs, clearance, or symptom resolution.

This receptor was taken from a man aged 25-45 years who had recovered from COVID-19. The chain joins TRBV27 to TRBJ2-1; the match to TRBD1 covers 8 bases. The sample was PBMCs or T cells enriched from blood (not recorded which). CDR3 sequence reads: CASSPRRPGGENEQFF. CDR3 bases: TGTGCCAGCAGCCCTAGGAGGCCAGGGGGCGAGAATGAGCAGTTCTTC.